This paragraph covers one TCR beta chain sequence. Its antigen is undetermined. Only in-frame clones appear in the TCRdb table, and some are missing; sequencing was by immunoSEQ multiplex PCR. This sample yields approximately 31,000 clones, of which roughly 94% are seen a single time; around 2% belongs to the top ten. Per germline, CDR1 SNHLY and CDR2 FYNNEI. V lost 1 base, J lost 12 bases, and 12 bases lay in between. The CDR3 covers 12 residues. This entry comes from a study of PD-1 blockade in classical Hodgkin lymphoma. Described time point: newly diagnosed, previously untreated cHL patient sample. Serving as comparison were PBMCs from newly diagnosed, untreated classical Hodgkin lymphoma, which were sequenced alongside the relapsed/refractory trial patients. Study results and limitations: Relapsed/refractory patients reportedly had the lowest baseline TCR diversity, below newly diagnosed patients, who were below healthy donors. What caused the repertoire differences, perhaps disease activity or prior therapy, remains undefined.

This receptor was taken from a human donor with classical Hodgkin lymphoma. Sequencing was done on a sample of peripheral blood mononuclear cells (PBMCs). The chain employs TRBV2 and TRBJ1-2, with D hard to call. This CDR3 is CASSEGVAVDTF. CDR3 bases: TGTGCCAGCAGTGAAGGGGTGGCAGTCGACACCTTC.